The subject of this entry is one T cell receptor (beta chain). These data originate in a study of blood T cell repertoires in COVID-19. Sequencing was performed with immunoSEQ multiplex PCR; in TCRdb, only in-frame clones are kept and a portion is missing. Counted here are over 80,000 clones, around two thirds occurring once; the ten biggest clones make up around 4%. Deletions cut 3 bases from V and 7 bases from J, with 15 bases between. The CDR3 is made up of 14 amino acids. Germline V gene sequence: CDR1 ENHRY, CDR2 SYGVKD. The material sequenced was peripheral blood. J is TRBJ1-1 and V is TRBV10-3; D remains ambiguous. The sequence derives from a man aged 70 or older with COVID-19, enrolled during active disease. CDR3 coding DNA: TGTGCCATCAGTGAAATTGGTCAAATCGGTGAAGCTTTCTTT. It specifies CAISEIGQIGEAFF.